These 26 T cell receptor beta chains originate from one sample sequenced in a study of blood T cell repertoires in COVID-19. Only in-frame clones appear in the TCRdb table, and some are missing; sequencing was by immunoSEQ multiplex PCR. This sample carries 100,000 to 150,000 clones, around 88% of them seen once, and the ten largest clones take about 5%. The sequencing input was peripheral blood. All receptors derive from a human donor in a cohort sampled during active COVID-19.

Written as DNA, the CDR3 is TGTGCCAGCTCACGCCAGGGGCTGGATCAGCCCCAGCATTTT. Encoded protein: CASSRQGLDQPQHF. This chain joins TRBV18 and TRBJ1-5; D possibly corresponds to TRBD1 (6 bases). The CDR3 spans 14 residues. The ends were cut back, 4 bases at V and 5 bases at J, with 12 bases in the middle. Germline V CDR1 and CDR2: KGHSH, LQKENI.

The V call is TRBV6-5, the J call TRBJ2-1, with D possibly being TRBD2 (5 bases). Germline assignment: CDR1 MNHEY and CDR2 SVGAGI. Trimming stripped 2 bases from V and 12 bases from J, with 20 bases between. The CDR3 runs to 15 residues. This CDR3 reads CASSYTSSRGMGQFF. In nucleotides, the CDR3 is TGTGCCAGCAGTTACACTTCCTCCCGGGGTATGGGGCAGTTCTTC.

The V call is TRBV7-9, the J call TRBJ2-3; D possibly corresponds to TRBD2 (5 bases). V was shortened by 5 bases and J by 7 bases, with 7 bases between the two germline ends. Germline V gene sequence: CDR1 SEHNR, CDR2 FQNEAQ (reference sequence). CDR3 size: 11 residues. The DNA of the CDR3 is TGTGCCAGCAGCCCTAGCAATACGCAGTATTTT. Encoded protein: CASSPSNTQYF. Supplemented by reference TRBV7-9 and TRBJ2-3, the full variable domain reads DTGVSQNPRHKITKRGQNVTFRCDPISEHNRLYWYRQTLGQGPEFLTYFQNEAQLEKSRLLSDRFSAERPKGSFSTLEIQRTEQGDSAMYLCASSPSNTQYFGPGTRLTVL.

The V call is TRBV7-2, the J call TRBJ2-2; weak D call: TRBD1 (6 bases). This CDR3 is 15 amino acids long. CDR1 is SGHTA, CDR2 FQGNSA, per germline. The V end lost 5 bases, the J end lost 2 bases, and 12 bases lay between the germline ends. The CDR3: CASSATGTNTGELFF. DNA of the CDR3: TGTGCCAGCAGCGCCACAGGGACCAACACCGGGGAGCTGTTTTTT.

The V and J genes are TRBV5-1 and TRBJ2-3, with D possibly TRBD1 on 6 matching bases. There are 11 residues in the CDR3. Germline values: CDR1 SGHRS, CDR2 YFSETQ. With 4 bases removed from V and 10 bases from J, the gap between germline ends came to 10 bases. In nucleotides, the CDR3 is TGCGCCAGCAGCGAGGACAGAGCGCAGTATTTT. Its protein is CASSEDRAQYF.

This clone was detected only a few times. V usage is TRBV7-9 and J usage is TRBJ2-1, with a weak D call TRBD1 (5 bases). This CDR3 is 12 amino acids long. Trimming cost V 2 bases and J 8 bases, with 7 bases left between them. The germline CDR1 and CDR2 sequences are SEHNR and FQNEAQ (reference sequence). Here the CDR3 DNA reads TGTGCCAGCAGCTTAATAGGGGATGAGCAGTTCTTC. This encodes CASSLIGDEQFF.

The chain has TRBV5-6 and TRBJ1-1; a possible D gene is TRBD1 (5 bases). V lost 6 bases and J 0 bases, leaving 12 bases between the germline ends. The CDR3 spans 14 residues. Germline lookup yields CDR1 SGHDT and CDR2 YYEEEE. The CDR3 coding sequence is TGTGCCAGCAACCTAGGGGAAGTGAACACTGAAGCTTTCTTT. Translation: CASNLGEVNTEAFF. The variable domain in full, with the rest retrieved from reference TRBV5-6 and TRBJ1-1, is DAGVTQSPTHLIKTRGQQVTLRCSPKSGHDTVSWYQQALGQGPQFIFQYYEEEERQRGNFPDRFSGHQFPNYSSELNVNALLLGDSALYLCASNLGEVNTEAFFGQGTRLTVV.

V gene TRBV6-6 combines with J gene TRBJ2-5; 10 nucleotides match TRBD2. CDR1 is MNHNY and CDR2 is SVGAGI in the germline V gene (reference sequence). Germline trimming cut 8 bases from V and 2 bases from J; bases unmatched to any gene: 11. The CDR3 has 16 residues. CDR3 sequence: CASALVAGGVQETQYF. The DNA of the CDR3 is TGTGCCAGCGCTTTAGTAGCGGGAGGCGTTCAAGAGACCCAGTACTTC.

This clone has just one count. The chain links TRBV6-5 to TRBJ1-1; a weak D match, TRBD1 (5 bases). The CDR3 runs to 15 residues. The ends were cut back, 5 bases at V and 3 bases at J, with 16 bases in the middle. Looked up from germline, CDR1 is MNHEY and CDR2 is SVGAGI. CDR3 bases: TGTGCCAGCAGTAGGGACGGGGAGGGGTACACTGAAGCTTTCTTT. Protein product: CASSRDGEGYTEAFF.

V usage is TRBV7-2 and J usage is TRBJ1-1, with 9 bases identical to TRBD1. V lost 6 bases and J lost 1; bases outside the gene matches: 3. The CDR3 runs to 14 residues. Germline V gene data show CDR1 as SGHTA and CDR2 as FQGNSA. The CDR3 here is CASSPTGGNTEAFF. The CDR3 DNA reads as TGTGCCAGCAGTCCGACAGGGGGGAACACTGAAGCTTTCTTT.

This clone was recorded once. This chain links TRBV9 with TRBJ2-2; the D gene is possibly TRBD1 (6 bases). V was clipped by 3 bases and J by 3 bases, with 15 bases between them. This CDR3 has 16 residues. The germline V gene encodes CDR1 SGDLS and CDR2 YYNGEE. CDR3 in DNA: TGTGCCAGCAGCGACGTATCGACAGGAGACACCGGGGAGCTGTTTTTT. Translation gives CASSDVSTGDTGELFF.

The V gene is TRBV5-1, the J gene TRBJ2-1; 11 bases line up with TRBD2. Losses at the gene ends were 1 base for V and 7 bases for J; bases not matched to a gene: 1. This CDR3 contains 14 residues. Germline V gives CDR1 SGHRS, CDR2 YFSETQ. CDR3 bases: TGCGCCAGCAGCTTGCTAGCGGGGGGAAATGAGCAGTTCTTC. This encodes CASSLLAGGNEQFF.

The chain carries TRBV19 and TRBJ1-5; D gene ambiguous. Trimming took 9 bases from V and 6 from J, leaving 15 bases between them. Germline V gene lookup returns CDR1 LNHDA and CDR2 SQIVND (reference sequence). The length of the CDR3 is 13 residues. As DNA, the CDR3 is TGTGCCAGCGTGGGAGACCCCCGTCAGCCCCAGCATTTT. It is translated as CASVGDPRQPQHF.

The J gene is TRBJ2-3, the V gene TRBV7-9, with TRBD1 as a possible D gene (6 bases). CDR3 length: 14 residues. V was cut by 6 bases and J by 1 base, with 11 bases left in between. Germline V lookup: CDR1 SEHNR, CDR2 FQNEAQ (reference sequence). CDR3 sequence: CASRDSLGTDTQYF. CDR3 coding DNA: TGTGCCAGCAGGGACAGTCTTGGCACAGATACGCAGTATTTT. The entire variable domain, with the rest obtained from reference TRBV7-9 and TRBJ2-3, is as follows: DTGVSQNPRHKITKRGQNVTFRCDPISEHNRLYWYRQTLGQGPEFLTYFQNEAQLEKSRLLSDRFSAERPKGSFSTLEIQRTEQGDSAMYLCASRDSLGTDTQYFGPGTRLTVL.

The J gene is TRBJ1-4, the V gene TRBV18, with 9 bases fitting TRBD1. Germline V gives CDR1 KGHSH, CDR2 LQKENI. This CDR3 contains 15 residues. J gave up 8 bases and V 1 base, and 5 bases lay outside the gene matches. CDR3 loop: CASSPLQGADEKLFF. As DNA, the CDR3 is TGTGCCAGCTCACCACTACAGGGGGCCGACGAAAAACTGTTTTTT.

The genes are TRBV18 and TRBJ2-7, with 10 bases matching TRBD1. The ends lost 3 bases at V and 4 bases at J; junction bases unmatched: 3. Per germline, CDR1 KGHSH and CDR2 LQKENI. This CDR3 spans 14 amino acids. This CDR3 is CASSPTGGSYEQYF. The CDR3 coding sequence is TGTGCCAGCTCACCGACAGGGGGCTCTTACGAGCAGTACTTC.

CDR3 DNA sequence: TGTGCCAGCAGCTTTATGCAGGTAAAAAACATTCAGTACTTC. Amino acid sequence: CASSFMQVKNIQYF. The J gene is TRBJ2-4, the V gene TRBV5-6; unclear D gene. Germline-derived CDR1 and CDR2 are SGHDT and YYEEEE. The CDR3 length is 14 residues. The V end lost 2 bases, the J end lost 4 bases, and 10 bases lay between the germline ends.

The gene calls are TRBV6-5 and TRBJ2-7; D is uncertain. V was pared by 6 bases and J by 0 bases, with 3 bases between. The CDR3 has 11 amino acids. CDR1 MNHEY and CDR2 SVGAGI come from the germline V gene. The CDR3 sequence: CASRSSYEQYF. The CDR3 coding sequence is TGTGCCAGCAGGAGCTCCTACGAGCAGTACTTC.

This clone was detected once. The chain is built from TRBV18 and TRBJ1-5; TRBD1 might be the D (5 bases). Germline V gene sequence: CDR1 KGHSH, CDR2 LQKENI. This CDR3 region has 14 residues. Trimming took off 3 bases at V and 6 bases at J, with 12 bases between the two ends. For the CDR3, the DNA is TGTGCCAGCTCACCCTCATTAACAGGTCAGCCCCAGCATTTT. It translates to CASSPSLTGQPQHF.

The chain joins TRBV6-6 to TRBJ1-5; 7 nucleotides agree with TRBD1. The CDR3 runs to 16 residues. With 1 base clipped from V and 7 bases from J, the junction kept 10 bases outside the gene matches. Looked up from germline, CDR1 is MNHNY and CDR2 is SVGAGI (reference sequence). The CDR3 nucleotides are TGTGCCAGCAGTTACTTGGGGACAGAGGGTCACCAGCCCCAGCATTTT. This translates into CASSYLGTEGHQPQHF.

This chain uses TRBV2 with TRBJ2-3, with D possibly being TRBD2 (6 bases). This CDR3 has 13 residues. Trimming took 7 bases from V and 0 from J, leaving 8 bases between them. Per the germline V gene, CDR1 is SNHLY and CDR2 is FYNNEI. The CDR3 coding sequence is TGTGCCAGCATTGCGGGAAGCACAGATACGCAGTATTTT. Residues: CASIAGSTDTQYF.

The chain joins TRBV6-1 to TRBJ2-7, with 7 bases lining up with TRBD2. This CDR3 is built from 15 residues. CDR1 is MNHNS, CDR2 SASEGT, per germline. The J segment lost 0 bases and the V segment lost 3 bases, leaving 5 bases of the junction unmatched. CDR3 residues: CASSESGTDSYEQYF. CDR3 in DNA: TGTGCCAGCAGTGAGAGCGGGACCGACTCCTACGAGCAGTACTTC.

This clone was recorded once. J is TRBJ2-6 and V is TRBV5-1, with 9 bases that match TRBD1. CDR1 SGHRS and CDR2 YFSETQ come from the germline V gene. J gave up 4 bases and V 1 base, and 9 bases lay outside the gene matches. There are 18 residues in the CDR3. The CDR3: CASSLTPGQGSGANVLTF. The CDR3 DNA sequence: TGCGCCAGCAGCTTGACCCCGGGACAGGGTTCCGGGGCCAACGTCCTGACTTTC.

Only a few counts were recorded for this clone. This chain joins TRBV11-2 and TRBJ1-2; a weak D match, TRBD1 (5 bases). The CDR3 contains 13 residues. V lost 0 bases, J lost 4 bases, and 6 bases lay in between. Germline loops: CDR1 SGHAT, CDR2 FQNNGV. The DNA for the CDR3 is TGTGCCAGCAGCTTAGACCAGGGCTATGGCTACACCTTC. Its protein product is CASSLDQGYGYTF.

The V and J genes are TRBV27 and TRBJ1-6; 9 nucleotides align to TRBD1. The CDR3 sequence is 16 residues long. V lost 4 bases and J lost 9; bases outside the gene matches: 10. Germline loops: CDR1 MNHEY, CDR2 SMNVEV (reference sequence). CDR3 DNA sequence: TGTGCCAGCAGTTCCCGAGCGACAGGGGGATTTTCACCCCTCCACTTT. Amino acids: CASSSRATGGFSPLHF.

The chain links TRBV10-1 to TRBJ2-1; possible D gene TRBD2, 6 bases. The CDR3 is made up of 14 amino acids. The V gene's germline CDR1 is WNHNN and CDR2 SYGVQD (reference sequence). Trimming shortened V by 7 bases and J by 3 bases, and 13 bases separated the two germline ends. CDR3 nucleotides: TGCGCCAGCACCGGGAGATTCGGCTACAATGAGCAGTTCTTC. The encoded protein is CASTGRFGYNEQFF.